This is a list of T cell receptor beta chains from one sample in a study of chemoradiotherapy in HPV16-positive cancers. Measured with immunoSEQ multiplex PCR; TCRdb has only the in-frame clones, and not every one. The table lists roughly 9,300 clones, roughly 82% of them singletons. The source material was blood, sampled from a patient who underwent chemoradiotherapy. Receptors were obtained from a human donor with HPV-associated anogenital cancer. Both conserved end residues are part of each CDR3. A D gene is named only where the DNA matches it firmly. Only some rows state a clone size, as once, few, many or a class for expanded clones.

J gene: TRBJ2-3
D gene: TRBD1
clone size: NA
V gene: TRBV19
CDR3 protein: CASSGRDRGLTDTQYF
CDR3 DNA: TGTGCCAGTAGTGGGAGGGACAGGGGGTTAACAGATACGCAGTATTTT

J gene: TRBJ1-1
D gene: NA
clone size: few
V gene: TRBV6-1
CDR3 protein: CASSEQLGFEAFF
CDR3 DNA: TGTGCCAGCAGCGAGCAGTTGGGCTTTGAAGCTTTCTTT

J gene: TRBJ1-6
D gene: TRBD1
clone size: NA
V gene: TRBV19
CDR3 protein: CASSIDAGQRSSPLHF
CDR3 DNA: TGTGCCAGTAGTATAGACGCGGGACAGAGATCCTCACCCCTCCACTTT

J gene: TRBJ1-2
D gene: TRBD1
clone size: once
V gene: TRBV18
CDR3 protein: CASSPDRANYGYTF
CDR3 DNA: TGTGCCAGCTCACCGGACAGGGCTAACTATGGCTACACCTTC

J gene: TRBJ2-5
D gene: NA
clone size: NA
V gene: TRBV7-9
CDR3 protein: CASSLGGERDQETQYF
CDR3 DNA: TGTGCCAGCAGCTTAGGAGGGGAGAGAGACCAAGAGACCCAGTACTTC

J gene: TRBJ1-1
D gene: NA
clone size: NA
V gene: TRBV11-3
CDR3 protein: CASSFRSNTEAFF
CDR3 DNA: TGTGCCAGCAGCTTCAGGTCCAACACTGAAGCTTTCTTT

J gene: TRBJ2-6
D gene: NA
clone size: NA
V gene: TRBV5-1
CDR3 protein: CASSLRGATSGANVLTF
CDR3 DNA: TGCGCCAGCAGCTTGCGGGGGGCCACCTCTGGGGCCAACGTCCTGACTTTC

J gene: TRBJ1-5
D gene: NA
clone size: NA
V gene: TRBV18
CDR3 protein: CASSPYGDNQPQHF
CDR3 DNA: TGTGCCAGCTCACCGTATGGTGACAATCAGCCCCAGCATTTT

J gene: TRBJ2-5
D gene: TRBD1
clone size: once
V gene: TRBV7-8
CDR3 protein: CASSGTGKETQYF
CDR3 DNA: TGTGCCAGCAGCGGGACAGGGAAAGAGACCCAGTACTTC

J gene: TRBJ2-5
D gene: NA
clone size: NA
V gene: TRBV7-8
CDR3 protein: CASSLVAGQTKETQYF
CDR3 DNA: TGTGCCAGCAGCTTAGTCGCTGGACAGACTAAAGAGACCCAGTACTTC

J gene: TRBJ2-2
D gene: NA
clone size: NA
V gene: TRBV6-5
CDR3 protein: CASRGGLLGELFF
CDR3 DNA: TGTGCCAGCCGAGGGGGACTACTCGGGGAGCTGTTTTTT

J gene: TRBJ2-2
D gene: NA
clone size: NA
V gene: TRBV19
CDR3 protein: CASATGFANTGELFF
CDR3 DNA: TGTGCCAGTGCCACAGGGTTCGCGAACACCGGGGAGCTGTTTTTT

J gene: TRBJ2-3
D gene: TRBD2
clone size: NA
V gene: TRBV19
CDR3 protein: CASSIRGGNTDTQYF
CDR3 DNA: TGTGCCAGTAGTATTCGGGGGGGAAACACAGATACGCAGTATTTT

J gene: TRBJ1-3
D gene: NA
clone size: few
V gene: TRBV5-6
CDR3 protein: CASSSQANSGNTIYF
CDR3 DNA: TGTGCCAGCAGCTCACAGGCGAACTCTGGAAACACCATATATTTT

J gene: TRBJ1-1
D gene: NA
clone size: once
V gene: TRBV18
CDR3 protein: CASSPVGGLTEAFF
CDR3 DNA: TGTGCCAGCTCACCAGTTGGGGGCCTCACTGAAGCTTTCTTT

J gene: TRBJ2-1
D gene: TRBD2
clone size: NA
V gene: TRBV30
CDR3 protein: CAWTSGGAGKYEQFF
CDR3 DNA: TGTGCCTGGACCAGCGGGGGGGCCGGGAAATATGAGCAGTTCTTC

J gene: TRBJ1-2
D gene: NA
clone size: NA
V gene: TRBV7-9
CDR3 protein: CASSLAGRINYGYTF
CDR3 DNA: TGTGCCAGCAGCTTAGCGGGCAGGATTAACTATGGCTACACCTTC

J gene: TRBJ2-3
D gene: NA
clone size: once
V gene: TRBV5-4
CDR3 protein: CASSLGLSSTDTQYF
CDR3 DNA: TGTGCCAGCAGCTTGGGGCTAAGTAGCACAGATACGCAGTATTTT

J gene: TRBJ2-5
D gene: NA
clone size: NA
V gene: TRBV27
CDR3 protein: CASNPYAGSQETQYF
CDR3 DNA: TGTGCCAGCAATCCGTACGCCGGGTCCCAAGAGACCCAGTACTTC

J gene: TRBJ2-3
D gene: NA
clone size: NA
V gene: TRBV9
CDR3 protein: CASRDRGWGVDTQYF
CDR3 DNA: TGTGCCAGCAGGGACAGAGGTTGGGGGGTCGATACGCAGTATTTT

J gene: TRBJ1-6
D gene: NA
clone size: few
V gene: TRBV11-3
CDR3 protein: CASSSPLGGSYNSPLHF
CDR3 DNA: TGTGCCAGCAGCTCCCCCCTGGGTGGCTCCTATAATTCACCCCTCCACTTT

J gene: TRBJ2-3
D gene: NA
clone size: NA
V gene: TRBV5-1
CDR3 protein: CASSSFGGRTDTQYF
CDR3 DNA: TGCGCCAGCAGCTCGTTTGGGGGGAGGACAGATACGCAGTATTTT

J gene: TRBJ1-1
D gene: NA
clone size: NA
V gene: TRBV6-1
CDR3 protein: CANARGLNTEAFF
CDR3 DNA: TGTGCCAACGCGAGGGGGTTGAACACTGAAGCTTTCTTT

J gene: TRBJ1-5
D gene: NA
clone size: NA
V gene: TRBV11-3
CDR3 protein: CASIFTWGNQPQHF
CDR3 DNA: TGTGCCAGCATCTTTACTTGGGGAAATCAGCCCCAGCATTTT

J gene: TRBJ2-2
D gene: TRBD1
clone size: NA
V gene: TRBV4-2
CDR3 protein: CASRGLQGAAGELFF
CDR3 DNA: TGTGCCAGCAGAGGGCTACAGGGGGCCGCCGGGGAGCTGTTTTTT

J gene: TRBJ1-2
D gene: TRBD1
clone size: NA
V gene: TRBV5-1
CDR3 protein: CASSPLGQTIGYTF
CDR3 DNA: TGCGCCAGCAGCCCGCTGGGACAGACAATTGGCTACACCTTC

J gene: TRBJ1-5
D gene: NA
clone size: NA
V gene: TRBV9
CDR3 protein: CASSGGPANQPQHF
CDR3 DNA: TGTGCCAGCAGCGGGGGCCCCGCAAATCAGCCCCAGCATTTT

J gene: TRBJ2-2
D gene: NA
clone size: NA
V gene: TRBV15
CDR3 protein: CATSRRQANTGELFF
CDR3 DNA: TGTGCCACCAGCAGAAGGCAGGCCAACACCGGGGAGCTGTTTTTT

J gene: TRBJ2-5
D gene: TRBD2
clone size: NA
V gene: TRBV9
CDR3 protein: CASSASGGLQETQYF
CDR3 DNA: TGTGCCAGCAGCGCCAGCGGGGGTCTCCAAGAGACCCAGTACTTC

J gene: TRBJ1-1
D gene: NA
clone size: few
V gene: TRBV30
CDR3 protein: CAWAPGVGTEAFF
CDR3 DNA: TGTGCCTGGGCCCCAGGGGTGGGCACTGAAGCTTTCTTT

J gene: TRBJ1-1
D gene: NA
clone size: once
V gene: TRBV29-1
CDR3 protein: CSVESALGTEAFF
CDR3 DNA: TGCAGCGTTGAGTCGGCTTTGGGCACTGAAGCTTTCTTT

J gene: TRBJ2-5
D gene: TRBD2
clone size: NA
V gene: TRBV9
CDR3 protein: CASSLGTRQETQYF
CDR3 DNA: TGTGCCAGCAGCCTAGGGACTAGACAAGAGACCCAGTACTTC

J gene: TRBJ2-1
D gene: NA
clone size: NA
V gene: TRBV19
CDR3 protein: CASSIPGSYNEQFF
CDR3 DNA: TGTGCCAGTAGTATCCCAGGGTCCTACAATGAGCAGTTCTTC

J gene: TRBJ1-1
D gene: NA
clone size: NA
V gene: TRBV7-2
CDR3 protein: CASSYDGLRAFF
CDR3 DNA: TGTGCCAGCAGCTATGACGGGTTAAGAGCTTTCTTT

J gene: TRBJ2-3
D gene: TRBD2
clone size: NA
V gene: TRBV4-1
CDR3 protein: CASSQDGTSGGAKDTQYF
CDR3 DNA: TGCGCCAGCAGCCAAGACGGGACTAGCGGGGGGGCGAAAGATACGCAGTATTTT

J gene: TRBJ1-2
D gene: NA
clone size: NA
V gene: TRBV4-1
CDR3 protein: CASSHPSGSVYGYTF
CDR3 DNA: TGCGCCAGCAGCCACCCTTCCGGGTCCGTCTATGGCTACACCTTC

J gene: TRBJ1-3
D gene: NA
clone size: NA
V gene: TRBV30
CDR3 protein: CAWSGTSGNTIYF
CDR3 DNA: TGTGCCTGGAGTGGGACGTCTGGAAACACCATATATTTT